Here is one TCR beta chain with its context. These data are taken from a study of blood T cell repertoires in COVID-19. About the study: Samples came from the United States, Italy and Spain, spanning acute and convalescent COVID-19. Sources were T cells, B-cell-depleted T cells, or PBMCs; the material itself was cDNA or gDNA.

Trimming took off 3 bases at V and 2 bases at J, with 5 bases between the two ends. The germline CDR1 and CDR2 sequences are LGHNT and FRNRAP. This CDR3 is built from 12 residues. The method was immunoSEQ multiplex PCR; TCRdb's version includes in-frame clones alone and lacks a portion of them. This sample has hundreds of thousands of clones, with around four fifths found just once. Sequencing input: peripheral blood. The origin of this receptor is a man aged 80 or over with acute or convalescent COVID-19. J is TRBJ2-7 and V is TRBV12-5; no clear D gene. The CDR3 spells CASGFSPYEQYF. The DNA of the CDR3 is TGTGCTAGTGGTTTTAGTCCCTACGAGCAGTACTTC.